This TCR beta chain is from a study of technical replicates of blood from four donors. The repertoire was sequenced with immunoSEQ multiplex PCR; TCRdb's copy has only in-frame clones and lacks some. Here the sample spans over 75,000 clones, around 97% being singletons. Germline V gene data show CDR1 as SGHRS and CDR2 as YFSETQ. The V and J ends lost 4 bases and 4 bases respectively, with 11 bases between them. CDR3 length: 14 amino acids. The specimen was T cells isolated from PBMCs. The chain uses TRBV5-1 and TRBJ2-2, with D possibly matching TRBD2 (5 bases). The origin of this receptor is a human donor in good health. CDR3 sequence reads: CASSEPEGTGELFF. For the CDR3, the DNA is TGCGCCAGCAGCGAGCCAGAGGGCACCGGGGAGCTGTTTTTT.